The source of this TCR beta chain is a study of cytomegalovirus exposure and HLA in healthy donors (dated by TCRdb to about 2017). In terms of the full investigation: An earlier analysis of some 550 of the donors reported approximately 270 Gb of sequence data and roughly 100 million unique TCR beta sequences from 150 million to 200 million T cells. Roughly 320 gigabases of sequencing data and around 80 million unique TCR sequences made up an early release that covered roughly 670 HLA-typed donors. Of the roughly 410 genotyped donors, roughly 80% were placed in the genetic ancestry cluster associated with self-reported Caucasian donors. The study was designed to test whether signatures of past pathogen exposure could be identified by cataloging public T cell receptors. Using immunosequencing, the study profiled T cell repertoires from fewer than 700 subjects and related those repertoires to cytomegalovirus serostatus. Besides the first cohort of 550 to 750 subjects, a separate validation cohort made up of some 110 different subjects was used. To predict cytomegalovirus infection status, the study brought together high-throughput TCR immunosequencing, statistical association of individual TCRs with disease status, and machine learning. In a later analysis, previously published TCR beta repertoires from 670 or so donors were re-analyzed and high-resolution HLA genotyping was added so that TCR occurrence patterns could be studied. Rather than drawing on any new phenotypic data, the later analysis identified candidate immune exposures from TCR beta sequences and the way those sequences occurred across donors. An earlier analysis of 587 of the donors used high-throughput TCR beta sequencing to judge whether each TCR beta V gene segment behaved as functional or pseudogenic. Donor age, sex, ethnicity and CMV serostatus were compiled alongside the repertoire data. A later genetic analysis used genome-wide SNP genotypes for about three fifths of the 666 donors, treating that subset as a discovery cohort. Every discovery cohort repertoire had been produced on one sequencing platform. Both class I and class II loci were covered by HLA typing, at four-digit resolution. The number of donors typed differed by locus, with about 629-630 for A, B, C, DRB1 and DQB1, more than 500 for DQA1, 600 to 610 for DPA1, and some 440 for DPB1. A few DR-DQ haplotypes were treated as single units for association and clustering because of strong linkage in the cohort. Across about 380 genotyped donors of the cohort, an average of about 240,000 unique TCR beta nucleotide sequences per donor were sequenced, and roughly a sixth of those sequences were non-productive.

In total, 630 or so healthy bone marrow donors made up the cohort. At the time of sampling, all cohort members were nominally healthy, though unrecorded immune exposures were likely present. The donor was CMV seropositive and belonged to the group of more than 250 seropositive cohort members. Every donor gave a peripheral blood sample, and the peripheral blood mononuclear cells from that sample were used for TCR beta sequencing. Genomic DNA extraction from the blood cell samples was performed with the Qiagen DNeasy Blood Extraction Kit. Receptors were amplified or captured by the immunoSEQ multiplex PCR assay. For the multiplex PCR, a mixture combining 60 forward primers for TCR Vbeta segments and 13 reverse primers for TCR Jbeta segments was used. Amplification of the CDR3 region of rearranged TCR beta genes was performed with a multiplex PCR assay on genomic DNA. Amplified TCR beta libraries were sequenced as 87-base-pair reads on the Illumina HiSeq System. The published analysis was carried out like this. Across the 670 or so repertoires, a later analysis counted 80 million or so unique TCR beta chains, approximately 10 million of which were shared by at least two donors. Raw reads were error-corrected and collapsed into unique sequences by a nearest-neighbor algorithm in which closely related sequences were merged to remove PCR and sequencing errors. To assign V, D and J gene segments, CDR3 sequences were aligned to IMGT reference sequences. For a sequence to be retained, a match of at least six nucleotides was required to both a V gene segment and a J gene segment. A rearrangement counted as productive if the CDR3 had no stop codons and remained in frame with V and J, and every other rearrangement counted as non-productive. Following IMGT convention, CDR3 was defined as the stretch from the second conserved V-encoded cysteine up to the conserved J-encoded phenylalanine. The earlier analysis of roughly 590 of the donors excluded sequences that lacked an unambiguous match to a single V gene segment. In an earlier analysis of roughly 500 of the donors, V segments were called functional above 56.7% productive rearrangements and were called segregating when the between-donor standard deviation exceeded 5%. A statistical classification framework was built to diagnose cytomegalovirus status from the catalog of TCR beta chain sequences. In a later analysis, TCR nucleotide sequences were compared against IMGT/GENE-DB human TR gene sequences so that V and J genes could be assigned. A later analysis assigned CDR3 sequences and most-parsimonious VDJ recombination scenarios with the TCRdist pipeline. A later analysis defined each TCR beta chain by its CDR3 amino acid sequence plus V-gene family, and excluded reads lacking a unique V-gene family. To address suspected cross-contamination and a sequencing artifact, a later analysis removed 592 highly shared, low-generation-probability nucleotide sequences. In a later analysis, a clonal expansion index was calculated for each public chain from normalized within-repertoire ranks of inferred template counts. A later analysis computed generation probabilities with a VDJ recombination model fitted to out-of-frame rearrangements, and checked the results against IGoR. Hypergeometric tests were used in a later analysis to score TCR-TCR, TCR-HLA and TCR-CMV co-occurrence, with a repertoire-size bias correction applied to the TCR pairs. In a later analysis, false discovery rates were estimated by permuting HLA or CMV assignments 20 times. In a later analysis, co-occurring TCRs were grouped using DBSCAN, and TCRdist sequence similarity was added for clustering within HLA-allele-positive subsets. Repertoires with fewer than 30,000 or more than 120,000 public chains, plus five repertoires with anomalous nucleotide sharing, were excluded from co-occurrence clustering. As stored in TCRdb, this immuneACCESS dataset retains in-frame rearrangements with V and J assigned. A fraction of the clones does not appear; measured against another copy, unresolved V genes explain less than half of the discrepancy, and the remainder lacks a known reason. V, J and clone size were drawn from that table, and D and trimming were deduced from the DNA. The sample table lists approximately 100,000 clones, approximately 80% of them with a count of one. More than 3.5% of the sample belongs to the ten largest clones.

Of note for this clone: Its antigen specificity is not known. At one end, the junction sequence differs from germline, possibly due to a read error.

The CDR3, cysteine through phenylalanine, is 16 amino acids long. The kept DNA is CDR3 alone, 48 bases in frame from the first base. The germline V gene (reference sequence) provides CDR1 SEHNR and CDR2 FQNEAQ. The full study reports these points: When HLA alleles, especially DR and DQ, strongly co-occurred, TCR associations were difficult to assign to individual alleles. HLA typing was unavailable for some donors at each locus, so association tests used only the typed subset. Specific HLA alleles were associated with 15,000 to 20,000 TCR beta sequences at a false discovery rate of 0.05 in a later analysis. Correlated functional status among segregating V segments might reflect linkage disequilibrium, but an unknown experimental factor could not be ruled out. The study gave a list of 150 to 200 TCR beta chains associated with cytomegalovirus. A further reported finding was that TCR beta sequences accurately predicted the HLA-A and HLA-B alleles for most subjects in the first cohort. In a later genetic analysis, fewer N-insertions in productive TCRs were reported among donors in an Asian-associated ancestry cluster than the 666-donor mean. Because counts were too low, 15 or so rarely observed V segments, including chromosome 9 orphons, were excluded from the earlier analysis of 587 of the donors. The sequencing pipeline was judged likely to have produced a cluster of highly shared sequence variants as a technical artifact. Broadly in line with IMGT annotations, most TCR beta V segments showed up in productive rearrangements about 90% or about 30% of the time in an earlier analysis of approximately 600 of the donors. Compared with equally common non-associated chains, HLA-associated TCR beta chains in a later analysis were more clonally expanded and had lower generation probabilities. The classifier was reported to diagnose cytomegalovirus status with high specificity and sensitivity in both the original and validation cohorts. Across donors, most TCR sequences were observed very rarely, whereas some public TCRs were present in many individuals. Sequencing depth was assumed to be roughly uniform across donors in the presence/absence analyses, though that assumption may not hold. In a later analysis, most CMV-associated TCR beta chains were found to appear HLA-restricted, with HLA associations seemingly driven largely by CMV exposure. Several of the top co-occurrence clusters appeared to be linked to parvovirus B19, influenza, CMV and Epstein-Barr virus, according to a later analysis. In a later genetic analysis, a missense DCLRE1C variant was associated with V-gene and J-gene trimming of TCR beta chains, and the association was replicated in an independent cohort. Some IMGT-functional V segments, including TRBV6-2 and TRBV6-3, could not be distinguished by the 87-base-pair reads and were therefore excluded. According to the authors, the approach could potentially be generalized to other disease states and immunological phenotypes. In vitro tests confirmed that a few of the cytomegalovirus-associated TCR beta chains recognize cytomegalovirus antigens. This cohort had only TCR beta chains sequenced, and the lack of alpha or paired-chain data limited which features could be detected. According to a later analysis, TCR association rates differed among HLA loci, with DRB1 alleles showing the most associated TCRs and HLA-C alleles showing the fewest. CMV serostatus was the only immune exposure information available for the cohort.

The specimen sequenced was PBMCs. The chain is encoded by TRBV7-9 joined to TRBJ2-4, with TRBD2 perhaps the D gene, on 6 matching bases. The receptor comes from a female donor in good health and CMV-seropositive. The DNA is as follows: TGTGCCAGCAGTTTAGATGCGGGGCGAGCCAAAAACATTCAGTACTTC. Its amino acids are CASSLDAGRAKNIQYF.